This is a list of T cell receptor beta chains from one sample in a study of beta chain features in type 1 diabetes. Sequencing was performed with immunoSEQ multiplex PCR; in TCRdb, only in-frame clones are kept and a portion is missing. The sample records hundreds of thousands of clones, over 10% being singletons. The sequenced material came from naive CD4+ T cells from blood. The source of these receptors is a man younger than 35 with type 1 diabetes. CDR3s include the opening cysteine and the closing phenylalanine or tryptophan. The D gene is left open where the match is weak. Some rows have no size entry. The others give once, few or many, or a class for an expanded clone.

clone_size,d_call,j_call,v_call,cdr3_nt,cdr3_aa
NA,NA,TRBJ2-3,TRBV5-1,TGCGCCAGCAGCTTCGGGCAGGGCGAAGATACGCAGTATTTT,CASSFGQGEDTQYF
NA,NA,TRBJ1-1,TRBV7-8,TGTGCCAGCAGCTTAGTCCACACTGAAGCTTTCTTT,CASSLVHTEAFF
few,NA,TRBJ1-5,TRBV7-9,TGTGCCAGCAGCTTATCTTCGGACAGCAATCAGCCCCAGCATTTT,CASSLSSDSNQPQHF
few,NA,TRBJ2-1,TRBV29-1,TGCAGCGCTGGAACGTCATCATACAATGAGCAGTTCTTC,CSAGTSSYNEQFF
NA,NA,TRBJ2-1,TRBV11-2,TGTGCCAGCAGCCCATTGGAGGGGGGATCCTACAATGAGCAGTTCTTC,CASSPLEGGSYNEQFF
NA,NA,TRBJ1-5,TRBV7-2,TGTGCCAGCAGCTTAGCAGGTCAGCCCCAGCATTTT,CASSLAGQPQHF
NA,NA,TRBJ2-7,TRBV2,TGTGCCAGCAGGGGCTCCTACGAGCAGTACTTC,CASRGSYEQYF
NA,NA,TRBJ2-2,TRBV27,TGTGCCAGCAGTCCCACTCCCCAAAACACCGGGGAGCTGTTTTTT,CASSPTPQNTGELFF
few,NA,TRBJ1-6,TRBV30,TGTGCCTGGAGCGTTGGGCCCGGGGGGAATTCACCCCTCCACTTT,CAWSVGPGGNSPLHF
few,NA,TRBJ1-5,TRBV23-1,TGCGCCAGCAGCAATTACCGAAATCAGCCCCAGCATTTT,CASSNYRNQPQHF
few,NA,TRBJ1-1,TRBV19,TGTGCCAGTAGTATAGCCCAGGGGCAAGCTTTCTTT,CASSIAQGQAFF
NA,NA,TRBJ2-5,TRBV30,TGTGCCTGGAGTTCAGGGAACGGGGAGACCCAGTACTTC,CAWSSGNGETQYF
NA,NA,TRBJ1-1,TRBV5-1,TGCGCCAGCAGCAAGACAGCGAACACTGAAGCTTTCTTT,CASSKTANTEAFF
few,TRBD1,TRBJ2-1,TRBV30,TGTGCCTGGAGCCCCGGGACAGGGCAGTTCTTC,CAWSPGTGQFF
NA,NA,TRBJ1-4,TRBV9,TGTGCCAGCAGCGGCTCCGGGACAATCGGCGAAAAACTGTTTTTT,CASSGSGTIGEKLFF
few,NA,TRBJ2-5,TRBV5-1,NA,CASSQGTVLRGETQYF
NA,NA,TRBJ1-1,TRBV7-9,TGTGCCAGCAGCATTCAAGGCCCCAAGATGAACACTGAAGCTTTCTTT,CASSIQGPKMNTEAFF
NA,NA,TRBJ1-2,TRBV20-1,TGCAGTGCTGGCTCTCATCGGGGCTACACCTTC,CSAGSHRGYTF
NA,NA,TRBJ1-4,TRBV2,TGTGCCAGCAGTGTAAGACAGGCGTCTAATGAAAAACTGTTTTTT,CASSVRQASNEKLFF
few,TRBD1,TRBJ1-6,TRBV23-1,TGCGCCAGGGCCAGGGGGGGTTCGCGTAATTCACCCCTCCACTTT,CARARGGSRNSPLHF
NA,NA,TRBJ2-7,TRBV28,TGTGCCAGCAGTTCGACGTATTCCTACGAGCAGTACTTC,CASSSTYSYEQYF
few,TRBD1,TRBJ1-2,TRBV18,TGTGCCAGCTCACCGGGACAGGCCTATGGCTACACCTTC,CASSPGQAYGYTF
NA,NA,TRBJ2-2,TRBV5-4,TGTGCCAGCAGCTCACAGGGAACCGGGGAGCTGTTTTTT,CASSSQGTGELFF
few,NA,TRBJ1-1,TRBV10-3,TGTGCCATCAAGGGCCTGAACACTGAAGCTTTCTTT,CAIKGLNTEAFF
NA,NA,TRBJ1-1,TRBV11-3,TGTGCCAGCAGCTTAGTGGTTGGCGGACCGGGCACTGAAGCTTTCTTT,CASSLVVGGPGTEAFF
few,NA,TRBJ1-2,TRBV10-2,TGCGCCAGCAGTGGGGACACGGCGAGAGATGGCTACACCTTC,CASSGDTARDGYTF
NA,TRBD2,TRBJ2-7,TRBV9,TGTGCCAGCAGCGTAGGACTAGCGGGGGCCCTCTCCTACGAGCAGTACTTC,CASSVGLAGALSYEQYF
few,NA,TRBJ1-1,TRBV13,TGTGCCAGCAGCTTAGTAGGGGCGCTTACTGAAGCTTTCTTT,CASSLVGALTEAFF
few,NA,TRBJ2-1,TRBV29-1,TGCAGCGTTGTCCGAGGGGAGGTAGGTGAGCAGTTCTTC,CSVVRGEVGEQFF
NA,TRBD2,TRBJ2-7,TRBV18,TGTGCCAGCTCACCACCGCGGGGGGCGGGTAACGAGCAGTACTTC,CASSPPRGAGNEQYF
NA,NA,TRBJ1-3,TRBV7-9,TGTGCCAGCAGCACAGGTTCCTCTGGAAACACCATATATTTT,CASSTGSSGNTIYF
few,NA,TRBJ2-2,TRBV7-8,TGTGCCAGCAGCTTAGACCACGGGGGAAACACCGGGGAGCTGTTTTTT,CASSLDHGGNTGELFF
NA,TRBD1,TRBJ2-7,TRBV6-5,TGTGCCGCCGGGGGGACAGGGGCCCACGAGCAGTACTTC,CAAGGTGAHEQYF
NA,NA,TRBJ1-5,TRBV18,TGTGCCAGCTCACCAGGGGGGGGCAATCAGCCCCAGCATTTT,CASSPGGGNQPQHF
NA,NA,TRBJ2-7,TRBV7-9,TGTGCCAGCAGTTCTAGTGGGTCCTACGAGCAGTACTTC,CASSSSGSYEQYF
NA,TRBD2,TRBJ2-2,TRBV14,TGTGCCAGCAGACCCCGACTAGCGGGGGACATTCCCACCGGGGAGCTGTTTTTT,CASRPRLAGDIPTGELFF
few,NA,TRBJ1-1,TRBV4-1,TGCGCCAGCAGCCAAGTTCGGGCAGGGGATTTATTCACTGAAGCTTTCTTT,CASSQVRAGDLFTEAFF
few,TRBD1,TRBJ2-1,TRBV28,TGTGCCAGCAGCGGCCCATGGGACAGGGCCAATGAGCAGTTCTTC,CASSGPWDRANEQFF
few,NA,TRBJ1-2,TRBV4-1,TGCGCCAGCAGCCAAGGAAGTACAGGGAGCGGCTACACCTTC,CASSQGSTGSGYTF
few,NA,TRBJ2-7,TRBV18,TGTGCCAGCTCACTCGACCTCCTAGACTCCTACGAGCAGTACTTC,CASSLDLLDSYEQYF
NA,TRBD2,TRBJ2-3,TRBV28,TGTGCCAGCAGTTTAGGGCTAGCGGGGGGCCTTCGGGATACGCAGTATTTT,CASSLGLAGGLRDTQYF
few,NA,TRBJ1-1,TRBV10-3,TGTGCCATCAGTGAGAGGGGAGAAGAGACTGAAGCTTTCTTT,CAISERGEETEAFF
few,NA,TRBJ1-4,TRBV5-1,TGCGCCAGCAGCTTGCCAGGGAGTAATGAAAAACTGTTTTTT,CASSLPGSNEKLFF